This T cell receptor beta chain was obtained from a study of beta chain features in type 1 diabetes. Study-wide points: When Type 1 diabetes patients were examined, their TCRB CDR3s proved moderately but significantly shorter in all four CD4+ subsets.

TCRB transcripts that were expressed got sequenced, as all of the isolated RNA had been reverse transcribed. TCRdb keeps only in-frame clones here, not all; method: immunoSEQ multiplex PCR. The sample has about 400,000 clones; 10% to 15% are singletons. This CDR3 has 14 residues. Trimming took 5 bases from V and 5 from J, leaving 15 bases between them. Germline CDR1 is SGHVS and CDR2 is FQNEAQ. Note on this clone: What it binds is not known.

V gene TRBV7-8 combines with J gene TRBJ1-1; D perhaps matches TRBD1 (6 bases). Sequenced: naive CD4+ T cells from blood. The TCR originated in a woman between 18 and 29 years old with type 1 diabetes. The CDR3: CASSPNRDGTEAFF. DNA for the CDR3: TGTGCCAGCAGCCCAAACAGGGACGGGACTGAAGCTTTCTTT.